These T cell receptor beta chains were read from a single sample in a study of T cell responses to AZD1222 COVID-19 vaccine. Assay: immunoSEQ multiplex PCR; the TCRdb copy retains only in-frame clones and omits some. The table lists approximately 120,000 clones, 80% to 90% of them singletons. Source: peripheral blood, taken 28 days after the second AZD1222 dose. The origin of the receptors is an adult who received the AZD1222 COVID-19 vaccine. CDR3s include the opening cysteine and the closing phenylalanine or tryptophan. D genes are given only for firm matches. Size is omitted from some rows. Given values are once, few, many or a class for expanded clones.

D gene	clone size	V gene	J gene	CDR3 protein	CDR3 DNA
.	.	TRBV30	TRBJ1-1	CAWSPTSLGSTEAFF	TGTGCCTGGAGTCCTACGTCGCTCGGGAGTACTGAAGCTTTCTTT
.	once	TRBV2	TRBJ2-3	CASSEGRATQYF	TGTGCCAGCAGTGAAGGTCGGGCGACGCAGTATTTT
.	.	TRBV5-4	TRBJ1-2	CASSTGYDYYGYTF	TGTGCCAGCAGCACAGGCTACGATTACTATGGCTACACCTTC
.	.	TRBV4-1	TRBJ1-3	CASSQGVILSGNTIYF	TGCGCCAGCAGCCAAGGCGTAATTCTCTCTGGAAACACCATATATTTT
.	.	TRBV18	TRBJ2-7	CASSPQPDSSYEQYF	TGTGCCAGCTCACCACAACCAGACAGCTCCTACGAGCAGTACTTC
.	.	TRBV30	TRBJ1-4	CAWRGWGEKLFF	TGTGCCTGGAGAGGGTGGGGTGAAAAACTGTTTTTT
.	.	TRBV19	TRBJ2-1	CASSTAGGLGEQFF	TGTGCCAGTAGTACGGCGGGCGGGCTTGGAGAGCAGTTCTTC
TRBD2	.	TRBV7-9	TRBJ2-1	CASSGITYNEQFF	TGTGCCTCGAGCGGGATCACCTACAATGAGCAGTTCTTC
.	.	TRBV3-1/TRBV3-2	TRBJ2-2	CASSQRESMGELFF	TGTGCCAGCAGCCAACGGGAATCCATGGGGGAGCTGTTTTTT
TRBD1	.	TRBV5-5	TRBJ1-2	CASSPAEGTVSGYTF	TGTGCCAGCAGCCCGGCCGAGGGGACAGTTTCTGGCTACACCTTC
.	.	TRBV6-5	TRBJ1-6	CASSYSGGLSSPLHF	TGTGCCAGCAGTTACTCGGGGGGGCTTAGTTCACCCCTCCACTTT
.	.	TRBV4-2	TRBJ1-1	CASSQDLRLGQNMNTEAFF	TGTGCCAGCAGCCAAGATTTAAGACTGGGACAAAACATGAACACTGAAGCTTTCTTT
TRBD1	.	TRBV23-1	TRBJ2-7	CAYHRGSEQYF	TGCGCCTACCACAGGGGCTCCGAGCAGTACTTC
.	.	TRBV6-2/TRBV6-3	TRBJ2-2	CASSYQRGYTGELFF	TGTGCCAGCAGTTACCAGCGTGGGTACACCGGGGAGCTGTTTTTT
.	.	TRBV29-1	TRBJ2-1	CSVESWDKRGNEQFF	TGCAGCGTTGAATCATGGGACAAAAGGGGGAATGAGCAGTTCTTC
.	.	TRBV4-2	TRBJ1-5	CASSQDITFGHQPQHF	TGTGCCAGCAGCCAAGATATTACATTCGGGCATCAGCCCCAGCATTTT
.	.	TRBV3-1/TRBV3-2	TRBJ2-2	CASSLSWNTGELFF	TGTGCCAGCAGCCTTAGCTGGAACACCGGGGAGCTGTTTTTT
.	.	TRBV2	TRBJ2-3	CASSEDPWADTQYF	TGTGCCAGCAGTGAAGACCCCTGGGCAGATACGCAGTATTTT
.	.	TRBV30	TRBJ1-3	CAWIRQAPGNTIYF	TGTGCCTGGATTCGACAGGCCCCTGGAAACACCATATATTTT
.	once	TRBV29-1	TRBJ2-1	CSVEGSGMDNEQFF	TGCAGCGTTGAAGGTAGCGGCATGGACAATGAGCAGTTCTTC
.	.	TRBV4-3	TRBJ2-3	CASSWGTSTDTQYF	TGCGCCAGCAGCTGGGGAACTAGCACAGATACGCAGTATTTT
TRBD1	.	TRBV24-1	TRBJ1-5	CATSDLGQGKRDQPQHF	TGTGCCACCAGTGATTTGGGACAGGGAAAAAGGGATCAGCCCCAGCATTTT
.	.	TRBV6-6	TRBJ1-3	CASLLGGGSGNTIYF	TGTGCCTCCCTTTTGGGGGGTGGCTCTGGAAACACCATATATTTT
.	.	TRBV20-1	TRBJ1-2	CSASRAGGYTF	TGCAGTGCTAGCCGGGCTGGGGGCTACACCTTC
.	once	TRBV18	TRBJ1-2	CASSPQKNYGYTF	TGTGCCAGCTCACCACAAAAAAACTATGGCTACACCTTC
.	.	TRBV5-1	TRBJ1-4	CASSFDLEKLFF	TGCGCCAGCAGCTTCGATTTAGAAAAACTGTTTTTT
TRBD1	.	TRBV25-1	TRBJ1-2	CASSGDRGYGYTF	TGTGCCAGCAGTGGGGACAGGGGGTATGGCTACACCTTC
.	.	TRBV29-1	TRBJ1-2	CSVMSQGGGYGYTF	TGCAGCGTAATGTCCCAGGGCGGGGGCTATGGCTACACCTTC
TRBD2	.	TRBV11-1	TRBJ2-2	CASSNSGGRVTGELFF	TGTGCCAGCAGCAATTCAGGCGGGAGGGTCACCGGGGAGCTGTTTTTT
.	.	TRBV19	TRBJ2-4	CASSSVGGGGAKNIQYF	TGTGCCAGTAGTTCGGTAGGAGGTGGGGGCGCCAAAAACATTCAGTACTTC
TRBD1	once	TRBV6-5	TRBJ2-7	CASSRQGRLPYEQYF	TGTGCCAGCAGTCGACAGGGGCGACTACCCTACGAGCAGTACTTC
.	.	TRBV4-3	TRBJ1-3	CASSQVGSEEGAENTIYF	TGCGCCAGCAGCCAAGTGGGGTCGGAGGAGGGCGCGGAAAACACCATATATTTT
.	medium-sized	TRBV27	TRBJ1-6	CASSFGGLGSPLHF	TGTGCCAGCAGTTTCGGGGGCCTGGGGTCACCCCTCCACTTT
.	.	TRBV11-2	TRBJ2-2	CASSPYDTGELFF	TGTGCCAGCAGCCCCTATGACACCGGGGAGCTGTTTTTT
.	.	TRBV6-1	TRBJ1-1	CASSEGMGVETEAFF	TGTGCCAGCAGTGAAGGGATGGGGGTTGAAACTGAAGCTTTCTTT
.	.	TRBV5-6	TRBJ1-2	CASWPQPLGNYGYTF	TGTGCCAGTTGGCCTCAGCCCCTGGGGAACTATGGCTACACCTTC
.	.	TRBV7-2	TRBJ1-1	CASSLGWGTEAFF	TGTGCCAGCAGCTTGGGATGGGGCACTGAAGCTTTCTTT
TRBD1	.	TRBV10-2	TRBJ2-1	CASSEPFGTGVNSGSDNEQFF	TGCGCCAGCAGTGAACCCTTCGGGACAGGGGTTAACAGCGGGAGTGATAATGAGCAGTTCTTC
.	.	TRBV12-5	TRBJ1-5	CASGLSPGPSNQPQHF	TGTGCTAGTGGTTTGTCTCCGGGACCTTCCAATCAGCCCCAGCATTTT
TRBD1	few	TRBV5-4	TRBJ2-7	CASRPDRGPYEQYF	TGTGCCAGCCGCCCGGACAGGGGGCCTTACGAGCAGTACTTC
TRBD2	.	TRBV5-4	TRBJ2-7	CASSLGGLATYEQYF	TGTGCCAGCAGCTTGGGGGGACTAGCCACCTACGAGCAGTACTTC
.	once	TRBV7-8	TRBJ2-7	CASSLGTSVQYF	TGTGCCAGCAGCTTAGGGACCTCGGTGCAGTACTTC
.	.	TRBV25-1	TRBJ1-1	CASSGGFLNTEAFF	TGTGCCAGCAGTGGGGGGTTCTTGAACACTGAAGCTTTCTTT
.	.	TRBV12-3/TRBV12-4	TRBJ1-2	CASSFAGSTGYTF	TGTGCCAGCAGTTTTGCAGGCTCCACGGGCTACACCTTC
.	.	TRBV18	TRBJ2-7	CASSSITGSWFEQYF	TGTGCCAGCTCATCAATCACAGGGTCGTGGTTCGAGCAGTACTTC
.	.	TRBV3-1/TRBV3-2	TRBJ2-1	CASSPSGSYNEQFF	TGTGCCAGCAGCCCCAGCGGTTCCTACAATGAGCAGTTCTTC
.	.	TRBV6-2/TRBV6-3	TRBJ2-7	CASSYPGLDYEQYF	TGTGCCAGCAGTTACCCGGGTCTAGACTACGAGCAGTACTTC
.	.	TRBV19	TRBJ1-5	CASVGEAVGSDQPQHF	TGTGCCAGTGTTGGGGAGGCCGTGGGCTCCGATCAGCCCCAGCATTTT
.	.	TRBV6-1	TRBJ2-1	CASSEGVQGNNEQFF	TGTGCCAGCAGTGAAGGAGTACAGGGAAACAATGAGCAGTTCTTC
TRBD1	once	TRBV7-6	TRBJ1-5	CASSFGQGGQPQHF	TGTGCCAGCAGCTTTGGACAGGGCGGACAGCCCCAGCATTTT
TRBD2	.	TRBV4-1	TRBJ2-7	CASRATSGASYEQYF	TGCGCCAGCAGGGCTACTAGCGGAGCTTCCTACGAGCAGTACTTC
.	.	TRBV5-5	TRBJ1-1	CASSFIQVEATEAFF	TGTGCCAGCAGCTTCATTCAGGTCGAGGCCACTGAAGCTTTCTTT
.	.	TRBV12-3/TRBV12-4	TRBJ2-1	CASSTDWGGEQFF	TGTGCCAGCAGTACGGACTGGGGCGGGGAGCAGTTCTTC
.	.	TRBV7-2	TRBJ1-6	CASSLGANSPLHF	TGTGCCAGCAGCTTGGGAGCAAATTCACCCCTCCACTTT
.	.	TRBV12-5	TRBJ1-1	CASGLRSLGGNTEAFF	TGTGCTAGTGGCCTGAGGTCTTTGGGAGGGAACACTGAAGCTTTCTTT